The source of this T cell receptor (beta chain) is a study of shared clonotypes between healthy human individuals. This was a deep-level run. This table comes from immunoSEQ multiplex PCR, and its TCRdb copy is limited to in-frame clones, with some not included. The table shows about 980,000 clones, with roughly 72% occurring only once. All donors were healthy HIV-negative adults lacking recent acute infections or vaccinations. The germline CDR1 and CDR2 sequences are SGHAT and FQNNGV. The V and J ends lost 5 bases and 10 bases respectively, with 4 bases between them. The CDR3 covers 9 residues. This receptor was obtained from a man aged 18 to 30 in good health. This chain uses TRBV11-2 with TRBJ2-3; D not resolved. Sequenced input: memory CD4+ T cells sorted from blood. Specified subset: CD45RA-negative fraction. The CDR3 loop reads CASSAPQYF. In nucleotides, the CDR3 is TGTGCCAGCAGCGCTCCGCAGTATTTT.